This is a list of T cell receptor beta chains from one sample in a study of cytomegalovirus exposure and HLA in healthy donors. The method was immunoSEQ multiplex PCR; TCRdb's version includes in-frame clones alone and lacks a portion of them. This sample yields 150,000 to 200,000 clones, of which 75% to 80% are seen a single time; roughly 6% belongs to the top ten. The sample taken for sequencing was PBMCs. The receptors come from a man in his forties or fifties in good health and CMV-seropositive. Both conserved end residues are part of each CDR3. The D gene is left open where the match is weak. The listing skips clone size in some rows; elsewhere it reads once, few, many or a size class.

clone size: few; D gene: -; J gene: TRBJ2-5; V gene: TRBV5-1; CDR3 protein: CASSPSGIPFETQYF; CDR3 DNA: TGCGCCAGCAGCCCGTCAGGGATTCCCTTTGAGACCCAGTACTTC
clone size: few; D gene: -; J gene: TRBJ1-3; V gene: TRBV19; CDR3 protein: CASSGRGPGNTIYF; CDR3 DNA: TGTGCCAGTAGTGGGAGGGGTCCTGGAAACACCATATATTTT
clone size: -; D gene: -; J gene: TRBJ2-4; V gene: TRBV6-1; CDR3 protein: CASWNRDTKNIQYF; CDR3 DNA: TGTGCCAGCTGGAACCGGGATACCAAAAACATTCAGTACTTC
clone size: once; D gene: TRBD1; J gene: TRBJ1-1; V gene: TRBV6-5; CDR3 protein: CASSSNRGEAFF; CDR3 DNA: TGTGCCAGCAGCTCCAACAGGGGTGAAGCTTTCTTT
clone size: -; D gene: TRBD1; J gene: TRBJ1-5; V gene: TRBV2; CDR3 protein: CASNRGNNQPQHF; CDR3 DNA: TGTGCCAGCAACAGGGGGAACAATCAGCCCCAGCATTTT
clone size: -; D gene: -; J gene: TRBJ1-2; V gene: TRBV6-5; CDR3 protein: CASSLDRFGGYTF; CDR3 DNA: TGTGCCAGCAGCCTAGACAGGTTCGGTGGCTACACCTTC
clone size: -; D gene: TRBD2; J gene: TRBJ2-7; V gene: TRBV6-1; CDR3 protein: CASSEMTSGYEQYF; CDR3 DNA: TGTGCCAGCAGTGAAATGACTAGCGGCTACGAGCAGTACTTC
clone size: -; D gene: TRBD1; J gene: TRBJ2-2; V gene: TRBV5-6; CDR3 protein: CASSRTGEVNTGELFF; CDR3 DNA: TGTGCCAGCAGCAGGACAGGGGAAGTGAACACCGGGGAGCTGTTTTTT
clone size: -; D gene: -; J gene: TRBJ1-5; V gene: TRBV2; CDR3 protein: CASSRGWGNQPQHF; CDR3 DNA: TGTGCCAGCAGTCGGGGATGGGGCAATCAGCCCCAGCATTTT
clone size: -; D gene: -; J gene: TRBJ1-3; V gene: TRBV19; CDR3 protein: CASSRSNSGNTIYF; CDR3 DNA: TGTGCCAGTAGTCGGTCCAACTCTGGAAACACCATATATTTT
clone size: -; D gene: TRBD2; J gene: TRBJ2-5; V gene: TRBV5-8; CDR3 protein: CASSYLSGRRGETQYF; CDR3 DNA: TGTGCCAGCAGCTACCTTAGCGGGAGGAGGGGAGAGACCCAGTACTTC
clone size: few; D gene: TRBD2; J gene: TRBJ2-5; V gene: TRBV30; CDR3 protein: CAWSWTSKETQYF; CDR3 DNA: TGTGCCTGGAGCTGGACTAGTAAAGAGACCCAGTACTTC